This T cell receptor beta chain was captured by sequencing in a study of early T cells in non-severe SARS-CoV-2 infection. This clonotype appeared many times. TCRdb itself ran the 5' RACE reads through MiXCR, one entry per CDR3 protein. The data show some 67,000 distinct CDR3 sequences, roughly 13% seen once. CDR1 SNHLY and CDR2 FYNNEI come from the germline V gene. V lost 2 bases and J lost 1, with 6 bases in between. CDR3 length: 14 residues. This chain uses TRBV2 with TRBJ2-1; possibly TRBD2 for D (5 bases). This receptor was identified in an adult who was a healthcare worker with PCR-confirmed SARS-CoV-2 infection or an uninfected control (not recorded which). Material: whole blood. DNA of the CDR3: TGTGCCAGCAGTGAACGAGGGTCCTACAATGAGCAGTTCTTC. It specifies CASSERGSYNEQFF. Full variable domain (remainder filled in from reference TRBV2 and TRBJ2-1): EPEVTQTPSHQVTQMGQEVILRCVPISNHLYFYWYRQILGQKVEFLVSFYNNEISEKSEIFDDQFSVERPDGSNFTLKIRSTKLEDSAMYFCASSERGSYNEQFFGPGTRLTVL.